One and the same sample provided the 12 T cell receptor beta chains below, sequenced in a study of technical replicates of blood from a few donors. This table comes from immunoSEQ multiplex PCR, and its TCRdb copy is limited to in-frame clones, with some not included. The sample gives roughly 68,000 clones, around 87% of which show up once; approximately 5% is in the top ten. Sequenced sample: PBMCs. Receptor source: a human donor in good health. Some clones in this sample may be carry-over from other donors' samples.

The chain couples TRBV7-9 to TRBJ1-1; 10 positions agree with TRBD1. The CDR3 length is 18 residues. V lost 5 bases to trimming and J lost 1 base; unmatched junction nucleotides: 13. Germline CDR1 SEHNR, CDR2 FQNEAQ (reference sequence). In DNA, the CDR3 is TGTGCCAGCAGCACAAGACAGGGGGCGCGTTTGACGAACACTGAAGCTTTCTTT. Its protein is CASSTRQGARLTNTEAFF.

The genes are TRBV5-5 and TRBJ2-1; no clear D gene. From germline, CDR1 is SGHKS and CDR2 YYEKEE (reference sequence). V dropped 2 bases and J dropped 1 base, with 10 bases sitting between them. The CDR3 consists of 15 residues. The CDR3 sequence: CASSFGEVSYNEQFF. Written as DNA, the CDR3 is TGTGCCAGCAGCTTCGGAGAGGTTTCCTACAATGAGCAGTTCTTC. Combining the CDR3 with reference TRBV5-5 and TRBJ2-1 gives the whole variable domain DAGVTQSPTHLIKTRGQQVTLRCSPISGHKSVSWYQQVLGQGPQFIFQYYEKEERGRGNFPDRFSARQFPNYSSELNVNALLLGDSALYLCASSFGEVSYNEQFFGPGTRLTVL.

V and J are TRBV30 and TRBJ2-7; 8 bases align to TRBD1. The CDR3 contains 12 residues. The junction had 4 bases not matched to a gene; V was cut back by 7 bases and J by 2 bases. Germline values: CDR1 GTSNPN, CDR2 SVGIG (reference sequence). This chain's CDR3 is CALLDRAYEQYF. The CDR3 DNA follows: TGTGCCTTACTGGACAGGGCCTACGAGCAGTACTTC.

This chain joins TRBV5-6 and TRBJ2-7; D gene ambiguous. Germline V gene lookup returns CDR1 SGHDT and CDR2 YYEEEE. V was clipped by 1 base and J by 6 bases, with 5 bases between them. The CDR3 consists of 11 residues. The CDR3 DNA follows: TGTGCCAGCAGCTTGTCCGTCGAGCAGTACTTC. It is translated as CASSLSVEQYF.

This clone was seen more than once but under ten times. Other DNA sequences of this sample code for an identical CDR3. The chain links TRBV15 to TRBJ1-4; 8 bases match TRBD1. The CDR3 has 15 amino acids. V shed 0 bases and J 5 bases; nucleotides not matched to a gene: 2. The germline gives CDR1 LNHNV, CDR2 YYDKDF (reference sequence). The CDR3 coding sequence is TGTGCCACCAGCAGAGATCAGGGGGCGAATGAAAAACTGTTTTTT. This translates into CATSRDQGANEKLFF.

This sequence joins TRBV5-1 and TRBJ1-5; possible D gene TRBD1, 5 bases. The CDR3 has 16 residues. Germline V gene sequence: CDR1 SGHRS, CDR2 YFSETQ. V dropped 2 bases and J dropped 2 bases, with 14 bases sitting between them. The CDR3 loop is CASSLIKQVCNQPQHF. CDR3 DNA sequence: TGCGCCAGCAGCTTAATCAAACAGGTATGCAATCAGCCCCAGCATTTT.

The chain joins TRBV21-1 to TRBJ2-7; the DNA was not compared with TRBD1, the D call given in the table. TRBV21-1 is flagged as a pseudogene. This CDR3 is 15 amino acids long. The CDR3 loop is CASSKACGTGVEQYF. The DNA of the CDR3 is TGTGCCAGCAGCAAAGCGTGTGGGACAGGGGTTGAGCAGTACTTC.

The chain recombines TRBV5-1 with TRBJ1-1, with TRBD1 matching over 7 bases. Germline values: CDR1 SGHRS, CDR2 YFSETQ. There are 14 residues in the CDR3. The V gene end was trimmed by 4 bases and the J gene end by 6 bases; junction bases not matched to a gene: 9. CDR3 in DNA: TGCGCCAGCAGCCACGCGACCACAGGGGCTGAAGCTTTCTTT. Residues: CASSHATTGAEAFF.

This clone has just a few counts. Other DNA variants within this sample encode the same CDR3. The chain links TRBV27 to TRBJ1-2; D gene uncertain. The CDR3 loop spans 14 amino acids. Germline V gives CDR1 MNHEY, CDR2 SMNVEV (reference sequence). V gave up 2 bases and J gave up 4 bases, with 11 bases separating them. The CDR3 nucleotides are TGTGCCAGCAGTTTAATACCGGGAAGCTATGGCTACACCTTC. Its translation is CASSLIPGSYGYTF.

The gene calls are TRBV6-4 and TRBJ2-2; D call uncertain. The CDR3 is made up of 12 amino acids. The germline V gene has CDR1 MRHNA and CDR2 SNTAGT. The V end lost 3 bases, the J end lost 6 bases, and 5 bases lay between the germline ends. The CDR3 region has the DNA TGTGCCAGCAGTGATCGCGCCGGGGAGCTGTTTTTT. It is translated as CASSDRAGELFF.

The chain recombines TRBV4-2 with TRBJ2-2; 11 bases align to TRBD1. Per germline, CDR1 LGHNA and CDR2 YNFKEQ. V dropped 4 bases and J dropped 4; count of bases not matched to a gene: 5. CDR3 length: 16 amino acids. CDR3 protein: CASSPAGTGGTGELFF. DNA for the CDR3: TGTGCCAGCAGCCCAGCTGGGACAGGGGGCACCGGGGAGCTGTTTTTT.

The chain uses TRBV21-1 and TRBJ1-1. TRBV21-1 is a pseudogene locus. This CDR3 is built from 16 residues. The CDR3 bases are TGTGCCAGCAGCTTTCTCGGGGAGCAGCTGAACACTGAAGCTTTCTTT. Protein: CASSFLGEQLNTEAFF.